This TCR beta chain stems from a study of metastatic and nonmetastatic thyroid tumors. Study-level background: The comparison covered peripheral blood and tumor or nodule tissue in malignant and benign thyroid patients.

In this sample, this clone turned up a few times. Its matching antigen is unknown. Per the study methods: Variation in CDR3 across clinicopathological groups served as the basis for constructing a distant-metastasis classifier in papillary thyroid cancer. From the PCR reads, TCRdb re-called clones with MiXCR. The V and J calls come from TCRdb's annotation, not from the publication. The sample lists 15,000 to 20,000 clones, 25% seen once, with approximately 15% in the top ten. Germline V lookup: CDR1 PRHDT, CDR2 FYEKMQ (reference sequence). The CDR3 is 14 residues long. Unmatched junction bases numbered 3, after V lost 1 base and J lost 3 bases. Before thyroid surgery, none of the patients had received any treatment. Notes on the study in general: It was reportedly found that TCR beta diversity was significantly higher in malignant thyroid tumors than in benign nodules, a difference seen in both blood and tumor samples.

The sequenced material came from adjacent normal tissue. V and J are TRBV13 and TRBJ2-7; 7 positions match TRBD1. The TCR sequence derives from a female donor with papillary thyroid cancer or a benign thyroid nodule (not recorded which). Some clones in this sample may be carry-over from other donors' samples. The chain's CDR3 is CASSLAGQSYEQYF. Here the CDR3 DNA reads TGTGCCAGCAGCTTAGCGGGACAGAGCTACGAGCAGTACTTC.